The 9 T cell receptor beta chains reported below all come from one sample, sequenced in a study of blood T cell repertoires in COVID-19. Profiled with immunoSEQ multiplex PCR; TCRdb holds only in-frame clones, not every one. In the table there are 150,000 to 200,000 clones, about nine tenths of which are singletons. The sample was peripheral blood. These receptors originate from a man in his 60s with acute or convalescent COVID-19.

The chain is built from TRBV15 and TRBJ2-7; D possibly corresponds to TRBD1 (5 bases). CDR3 length equals 15 residues. CDR1 LNHNV and CDR2 YYDKDF come from the germline V gene (reference sequence). The germline V and J ends were trimmed by 1 base and 0 bases, with 10 bases remaining between them. The CDR3 DNA sequence: TGTGCCACCAGCAGAGGACAGAGTGTCTCCTACGAGCAGTACTTC. Amino acid sequence: CATSRGQSVSYEQYF.

The CDR3 loop is CATLSGQGDYGYTF. As DNA, the CDR3 is TGTGCCACCTTAAGCGGGCAGGGGGACTATGGCTACACCTTC. V gene TRBV6-6 combines with J gene TRBJ1-2, with 7 bases lining up with TRBD1. Germline loops: CDR1 MNHNY, CDR2 SVGAGI (reference sequence). V trimming: 10 bases; J trimming: 3 bases; junction bases outside the gene matches: 11. The CDR3 length is 14 residues.

The chain couples TRBV29-1 to TRBJ2-7; 9 bases line up with TRBD1. This CDR3 has 13 amino acids. V lost 4 bases, J lost 4 bases, and 5 bases stayed unmatched. CDR1 and CDR2 from the germline V gene are SQVTM and ANQGSEA. In DNA form, the CDR3 reads TGCAGCGTTGGACAGGGGGGGAGGTACGAGCAGTACTTC. It is translated as CSVGQGGRYEQYF.

The V and J genes are TRBV14 and TRBJ1-1, with TRBD1 matching over 7 bases. The J segment lost 0 bases and the V segment lost 4 bases, leaving 5 bases of the junction unmatched. The germline CDR1 and CDR2 sequences are SGHDN and FVKESK. CDR3 length: 15 residues. The CDR3 protein is CASSRVTGMNTEAFF. In DNA form, the CDR3 reads TGTGCCAGCAGCCGGGTGACAGGGATGAACACTGAAGCTTTCTTT.

The genes are TRBV2 and TRBJ1-5; 8 bases fit TRBD1. Germline V gene lookup returns CDR1 SNHLY and CDR2 FYNNEI. This CDR3 is 15 amino acids long. The V and J ends lost 6 bases and 0 bases, in that order; junction bases with no gene match: 4. The CDR3 region is CASRTDRGSNQPQHF. The CDR3, as DNA: TGTGCCAGCAGGACCGACAGGGGTAGCAATCAGCCCCAGCATTTT.

V usage is TRBV24-1 and J usage is TRBJ2-3; TRBD1 is a possible D gene (6 bases). Between the trimmed V and J ends, which lost 1 base and 5 bases, there was a span of 18 bases. The CDR3 runs 17 residues. The germline gives CDR1 KGHDR, CDR2 SFDVKD. In DNA form, the CDR3 reads TGTGCCACCAGTGATTTAGATTCTGGGACACCCGGAGATACGCAGTATTTT. Its protein product is CATSDLDSGTPGDTQYF.

This chain uses TRBV30 with TRBJ2-1; TRBD1 agrees at 9 bases. Germline V gene lookup returns CDR1 GTSNPN and CDR2 SVGIG (reference sequence). Trimming cost V 5 bases and J 0 bases; bases outside gene matches: 2. The CDR3 spans 14 residues. The CDR3 DNA reads as TGTGCCTGGGGACAGGGGTTCTCCTACAATGAGCAGTTCTTC. It encodes CAWGQGFSYNEQFF.

This rearrangement joins TRBV6-5 to TRBJ1-3; the D is unclear. This CDR3 has 14 amino acids. The germline CDR1 and CDR2 sequences are MNHEY and SVGAGI. Trimming removed 7 bases from V and 2 bases from J, with 12 bases in between. CDR3 amino acids: CASIPGGPGNTIYF. In DNA, the CDR3 is TGTGCCAGCATCCCCGGAGGGCCTGGAAACACCATATATTTT.

The genes are TRBV4-1 and TRBJ1-6; 7 nucleotides align to TRBD1. CDR1 is MGHRA, CDR2 YSYEKL, per germline. The length of the CDR3 is 20 residues. With V trimmed by 1 base and J by 7 bases, 19 bases remained unmatched. The CDR3 loop is CASSQVRVVSQAQGNSPLHF. The CDR3 DNA follows: TGCGCCAGCAGCCAAGTAAGGGTGGTATCCCAGGCACAGGGGAATTCACCCCTCCACTTT.